The text below deals with one T cell receptor (beta chain). The antigen remains undetermined. This CDR3 comprises 14 residues. J lost 8 bases, V lost 0 bases, and 8 bases had no gene match. Germline V CDR1 and CDR2: DFQATT, SNEGSKA (reference sequence). The data were obtained in a study of response to subunit inactivated influenza vaccine. Study-wide results and limits: Every seasonal influenza vaccination brings in few new T cells, the authors suggested.

TCRdb re-analysed the RT-PCR reads in MiXCR, keeping a single row per CDR3 protein. The sample yields about 520,000 distinct CDR3 sequences, around 25% seen once. The chain joins TRBV20-1 to TRBJ1-2; 8 bases fit TRBD1. This specimen was CD4+ T cells sorted from PBMCs, taken 4 to 6 days after vaccination. The TCR comes from a man in his forties or fifties who received an inactivated influenza vaccine. Here the CDR3 reads CSAREGQGRLGYTF. CDR3 coding DNA: TGCAGTGCTAGAGAAGGACAGGGTAGATTAGGCTACACCTTC.